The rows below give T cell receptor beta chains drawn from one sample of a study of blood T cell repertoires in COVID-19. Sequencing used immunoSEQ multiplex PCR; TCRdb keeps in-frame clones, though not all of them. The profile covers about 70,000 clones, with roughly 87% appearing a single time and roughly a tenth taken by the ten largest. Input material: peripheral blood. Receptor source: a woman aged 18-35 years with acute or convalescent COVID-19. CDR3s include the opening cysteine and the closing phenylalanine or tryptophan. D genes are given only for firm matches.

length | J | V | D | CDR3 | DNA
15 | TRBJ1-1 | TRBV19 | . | CASSIGRLQNTEAFF | TGTGCCAGTAGTATAGGACGACTGCAGAACACTGAAGCTTTCTTT
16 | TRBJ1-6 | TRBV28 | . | CASRPQAGFDNSPLHF | TGTGCCAGCAGGCCGCAGGCGGGGTTTGATAATTCACCCCTCCACTTT
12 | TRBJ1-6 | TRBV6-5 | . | CASSYQGSPLHF | TGTGCCAGCAGTTACCAGGGTTCACCCCTCCACTTT
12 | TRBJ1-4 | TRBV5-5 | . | CASSFSGEKLFF | TGTGCCAGCAGCTTTTCAGGGGAAAAACTGTTTTTT
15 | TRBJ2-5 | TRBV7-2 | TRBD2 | CASSQRLAGGKTQYF | TGTGCCAGCAGCCAACGACTAGCGGGGGGGAAGACCCAGTACTTC
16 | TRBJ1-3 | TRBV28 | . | CASSLNGVVSGNTIYF | TGTGCCAGCAGTTTAAACGGGGTCGTCTCTGGAAACACCATATATTTT
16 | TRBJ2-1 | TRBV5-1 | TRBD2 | CASSTRTSGGFNEQFF | TGCGCCAGCAGCACCCGGACTAGCGGGGGGTTCAATGAGCAGTTCTTC
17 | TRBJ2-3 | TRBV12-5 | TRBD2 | CASGLPLARGVPDTQYF | TGTGCTAGTGGTTTGCCACTAGCGAGAGGGGTCCCAGATACGCAGTATTTT
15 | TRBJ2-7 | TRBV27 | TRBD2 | CASSPATRGVYEQYF | TGTGCCAGCAGTCCTGCTACCCGGGGGGTCTACGAGCAGTACTTC
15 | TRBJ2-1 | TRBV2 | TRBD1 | CASILPGQANNEQFF | TGTGCCAGCATTCTTCCGGGACAGGCAAACAATGAGCAGTTCTTC
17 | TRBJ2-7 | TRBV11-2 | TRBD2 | CASSSLAGVPIYHEQYF | TGTGCCAGCAGCTCACTAGCGGGAGTGCCCATTTACCACGAGCAGTACTTC
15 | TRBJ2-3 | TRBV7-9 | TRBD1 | CASSSGTGTSNTQYF | TGTGCCAGCAGCTCCGGGACAGGGACATCAAATACGCAGTATTTT
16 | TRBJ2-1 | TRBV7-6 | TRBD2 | CASSLPASGGFDEQFF | TGTGCCAGCAGCTTACCCGCGAGCGGGGGGTTCGATGAGCAGTTCTTC
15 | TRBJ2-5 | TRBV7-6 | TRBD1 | CASSLAGTGQETQYF | TGTGCCAGCAGCTTAGCCGGGACAGGGCAAGAGACCCAGTACTTC
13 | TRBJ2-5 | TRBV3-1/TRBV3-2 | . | CASRNRVWETQYF | TGTGCCAGCAGGAACAGGGTTTGGGAGACCCAGTACTTC
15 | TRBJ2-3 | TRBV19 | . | CASSMWGPSTDTQYF | TGTGCCAGTAGTATGTGGGGCCCTAGCACAGATACGCAGTATTTT
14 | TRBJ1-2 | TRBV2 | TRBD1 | CASNKDRAIYGYTF | TGTGCCAGCAATAAGGACAGGGCCATATATGGCTACACCTTC